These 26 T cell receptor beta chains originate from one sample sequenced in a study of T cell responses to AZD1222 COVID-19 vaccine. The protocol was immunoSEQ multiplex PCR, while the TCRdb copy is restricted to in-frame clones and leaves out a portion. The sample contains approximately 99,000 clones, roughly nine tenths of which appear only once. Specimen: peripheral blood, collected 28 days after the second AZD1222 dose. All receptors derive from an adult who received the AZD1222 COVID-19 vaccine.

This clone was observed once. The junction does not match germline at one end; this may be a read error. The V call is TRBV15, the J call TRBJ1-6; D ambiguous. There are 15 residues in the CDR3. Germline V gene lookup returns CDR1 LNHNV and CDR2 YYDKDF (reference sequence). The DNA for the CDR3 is TGTGCCACCAGCCCGGAGTTCTCCTATAATTCACCCCTCTACTTT. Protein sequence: CATSPEFSYNSPLYF.

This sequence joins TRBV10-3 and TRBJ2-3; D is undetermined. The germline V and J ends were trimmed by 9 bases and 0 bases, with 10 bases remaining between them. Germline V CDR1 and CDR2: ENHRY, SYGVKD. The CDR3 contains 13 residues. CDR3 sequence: CAIRADSTDTQYF. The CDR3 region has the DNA TGTGCCATTAGGGCGGATAGCACAGATACGCAGTATTTT.

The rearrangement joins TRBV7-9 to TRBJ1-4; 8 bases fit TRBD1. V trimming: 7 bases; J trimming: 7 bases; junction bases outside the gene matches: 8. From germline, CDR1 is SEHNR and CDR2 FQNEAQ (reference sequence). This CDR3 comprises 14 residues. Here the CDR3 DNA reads TGTGCCAGCACTAAGACAGGGGCGGGTGAAAAACTGTTTTTT. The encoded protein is CASTKTGAGEKLFF.

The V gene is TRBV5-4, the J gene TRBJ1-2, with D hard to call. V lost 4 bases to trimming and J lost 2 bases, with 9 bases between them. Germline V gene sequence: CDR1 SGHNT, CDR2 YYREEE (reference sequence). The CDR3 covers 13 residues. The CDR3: CASSPTANYGYTF. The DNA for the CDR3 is TGTGCCAGCAGCCCAACAGCGAACTATGGCTACACCTTC.

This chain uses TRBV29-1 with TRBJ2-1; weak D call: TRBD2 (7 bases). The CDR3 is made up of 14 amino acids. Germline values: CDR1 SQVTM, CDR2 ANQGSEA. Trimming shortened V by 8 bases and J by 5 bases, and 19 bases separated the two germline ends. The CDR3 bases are TGCAGCCTCCTCCGGGGGGCAACAAACAATGAGCAGTTCTTC. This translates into CSLLRGATNNEQFF.

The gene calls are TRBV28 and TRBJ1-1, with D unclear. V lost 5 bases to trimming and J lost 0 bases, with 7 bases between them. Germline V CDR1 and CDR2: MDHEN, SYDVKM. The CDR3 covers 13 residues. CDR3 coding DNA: TGTGCCAGCAGTCTTCCCTTGAACACTGAAGCTTTCTTT. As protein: CASSLPLNTEAFF.

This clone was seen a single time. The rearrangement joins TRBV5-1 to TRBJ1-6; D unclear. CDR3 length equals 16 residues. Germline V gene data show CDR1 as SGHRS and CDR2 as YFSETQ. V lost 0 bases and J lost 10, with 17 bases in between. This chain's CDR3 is CASSLAGSSTGSPLHF. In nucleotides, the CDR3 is TGCGCCAGCAGCTTGGCGGGGTCTTCCACGGGGTCACCCCTCCACTTT.

The CDR3 reads CASTGGGHQPQHF. CDR3 DNA: TGTGCCAGTACCGGGGGAGGGCACCAGCCCCAGCATTTT. This chain uses TRBV19 with TRBJ1-5; D perhaps matches TRBD1 (5 bases). CDR1 and CDR2 (germline): LNHDA, SQIVND (reference sequence). The V end was cut by 7 bases, the J end by 7 bases, with 14 bases between. The CDR3 has 13 residues.

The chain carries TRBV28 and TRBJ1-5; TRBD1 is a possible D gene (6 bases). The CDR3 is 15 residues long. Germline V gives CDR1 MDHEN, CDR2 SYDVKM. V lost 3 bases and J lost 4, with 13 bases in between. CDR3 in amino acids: CASSFPQGLNQPQHF. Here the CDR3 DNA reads TGTGCCAGCAGTTTCCCACAGGGTCTGAATCAGCCCCAGCATTTT.

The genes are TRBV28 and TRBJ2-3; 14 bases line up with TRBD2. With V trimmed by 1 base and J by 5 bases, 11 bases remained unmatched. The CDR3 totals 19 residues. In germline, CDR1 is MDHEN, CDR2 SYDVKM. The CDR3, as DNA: TGTGCCAGCAGTTTATCCACCACGACTAGCGGGGGGGCGAGAGATACGCAGTATTTT. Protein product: CASSLSTTTSGGARDTQYF.

DNA for the CDR3: TGCAGCGTTGAAGGCAGGGGGGTCTTCGGCTACACCTTC. Translation: CSVEGRGVFGYTF. The rearrangement joins TRBV29-1 to TRBJ1-2, with 7 bases fitting TRBD1. Germline-derived CDR1 and CDR2 are SQVTM and ANQGSEA. The CDR3 length is 13 residues. V was pared by 1 base and J by 8 bases, with 7 bases of the junction left unmatched.

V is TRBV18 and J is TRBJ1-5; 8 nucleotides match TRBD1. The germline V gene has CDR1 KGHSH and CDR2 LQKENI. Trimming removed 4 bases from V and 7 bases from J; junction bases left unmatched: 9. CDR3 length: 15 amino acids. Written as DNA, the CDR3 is TGTGCCAGCTCACGAAACGGACAGGGCGGACAGCCCCAGCATTTT. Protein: CASSRNGQGGQPQHF.

CDR3 nucleotides: TGTGCCAGTAGTACCGGGACAGCTCCCTACAATGAGCAGTTCTTC. Translating gives CASSTGTAPYNEQFF. This rearrangement joins TRBV19 to TRBJ2-1, with TRBD1 matching 7 bases. This CDR3 region has 15 residues. CDR1 LNHDA and CDR2 SQIVND come from the germline V gene (reference sequence). V lost 4 bases and J lost 2; bases outside the gene matches: 5.

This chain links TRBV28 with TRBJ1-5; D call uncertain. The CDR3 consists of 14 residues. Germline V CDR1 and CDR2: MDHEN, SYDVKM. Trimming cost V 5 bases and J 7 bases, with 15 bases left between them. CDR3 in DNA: TGTGCCAGCAGTCCTCAACTGGGGAAGCAGCCCCAGCATTTT. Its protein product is CASSPQLGKQPQHF.

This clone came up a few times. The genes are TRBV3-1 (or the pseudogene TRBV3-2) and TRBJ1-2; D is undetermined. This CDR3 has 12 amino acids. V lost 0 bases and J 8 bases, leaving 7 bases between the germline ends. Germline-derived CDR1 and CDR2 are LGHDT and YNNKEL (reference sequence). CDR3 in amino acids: CASSQESTGYTF. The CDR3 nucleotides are TGTGCCAGCAGCCAAGAATCAACAGGCTACACCTTC.

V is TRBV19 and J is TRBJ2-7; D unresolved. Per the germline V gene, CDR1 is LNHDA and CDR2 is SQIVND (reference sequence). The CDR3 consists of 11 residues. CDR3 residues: CATRAALEQYF. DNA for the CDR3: TGTGCTACAAGGGCAGCACTCGAGCAGTACTTC.

The CDR3: CASSSGLSNQPQHF. The CDR3 DNA reads as TGTGCCAGCAGCTCGGGTCTAAGCAATCAGCCCCAGCATTTT. The V call is TRBV7-9, the J call TRBJ1-5, with D hard to call. Germline V gene sequence: CDR1 SEHNR, CDR2 FQNEAQ (reference sequence). The CDR3 is made up of 14 amino acids. Trimming took 4 bases from V and 1 from J, leaving 8 bases between them.

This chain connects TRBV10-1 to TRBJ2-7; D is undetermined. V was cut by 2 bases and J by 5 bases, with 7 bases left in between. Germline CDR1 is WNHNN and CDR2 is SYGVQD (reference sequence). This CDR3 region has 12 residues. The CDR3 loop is CASSEGFDEQYF. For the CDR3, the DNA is TGCGCCAGCAGTGAGGGGTTCGACGAGCAGTACTTC.

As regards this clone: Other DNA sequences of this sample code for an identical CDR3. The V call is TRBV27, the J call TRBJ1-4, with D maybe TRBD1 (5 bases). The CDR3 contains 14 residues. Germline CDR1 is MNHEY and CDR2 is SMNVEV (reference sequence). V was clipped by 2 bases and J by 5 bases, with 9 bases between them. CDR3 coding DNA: TGTGCCAGCAGTTTACCAGGGCGCAATGAAAAACTGTTTTTT. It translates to CASSLPGRNEKLFF. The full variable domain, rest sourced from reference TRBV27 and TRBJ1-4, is EAQVTQNPRYLITVTGKKLTVTCSQNMNHEYMSWYRQDPGLGLRQIYYSMNVEVTDKGDVPEGYKVSRKEKRNFPLILESPSPNQTSLYFCASSLPGRNEKLFFGSGTQLSVL.

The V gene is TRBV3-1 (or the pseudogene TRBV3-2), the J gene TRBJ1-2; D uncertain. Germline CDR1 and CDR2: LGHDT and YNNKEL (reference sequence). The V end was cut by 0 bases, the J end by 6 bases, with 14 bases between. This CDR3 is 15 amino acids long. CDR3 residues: CASSQDGRSYNGYTF. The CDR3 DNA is TGTGCCAGCAGCCAAGACGGCAGAAGTTATAATGGCTACACCTTC.

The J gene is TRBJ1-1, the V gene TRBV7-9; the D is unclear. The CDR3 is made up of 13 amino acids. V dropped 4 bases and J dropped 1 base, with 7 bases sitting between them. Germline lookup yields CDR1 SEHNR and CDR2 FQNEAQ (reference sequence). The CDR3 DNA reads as TGTGCCAGCAGCTCCTCAACGAACACTGAAGCTTTCTTT. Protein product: CASSSSTNTEAFF.

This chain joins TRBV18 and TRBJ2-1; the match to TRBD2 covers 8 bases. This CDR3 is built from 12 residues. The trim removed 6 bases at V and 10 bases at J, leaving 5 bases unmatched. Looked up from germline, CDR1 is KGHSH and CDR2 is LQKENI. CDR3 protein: CASSPPGGEQFF. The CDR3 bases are TGTGCCAGCTCTCCGCCGGGAGGGGAGCAGTTCTTC.

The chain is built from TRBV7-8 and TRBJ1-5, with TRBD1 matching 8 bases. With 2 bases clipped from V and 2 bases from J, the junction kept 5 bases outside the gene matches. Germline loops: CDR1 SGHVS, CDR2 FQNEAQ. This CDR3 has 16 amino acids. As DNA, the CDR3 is TGTGCCAGCAGCTTAACCCAGGGGGCCGGCAATCAGCCCCAGCATTTT. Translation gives CASSLTQGAGNQPQHF.

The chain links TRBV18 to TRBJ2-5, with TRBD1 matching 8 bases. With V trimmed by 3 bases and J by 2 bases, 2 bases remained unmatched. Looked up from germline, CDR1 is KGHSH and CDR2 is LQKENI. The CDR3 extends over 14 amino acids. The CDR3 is CASSPGQAQETQYF. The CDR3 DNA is TGTGCCAGCTCACCGGGACAGGCACAAGAGACCCAGTACTTC.

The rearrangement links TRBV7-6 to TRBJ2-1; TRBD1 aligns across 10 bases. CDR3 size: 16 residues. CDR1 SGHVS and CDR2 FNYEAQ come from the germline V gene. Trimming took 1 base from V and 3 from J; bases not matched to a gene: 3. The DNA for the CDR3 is TGTGCCAGCAGCTTAGAGACAGGGGGCGTCTACAATGAGCAGTTCTTC. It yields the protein CASSLETGGVYNEQFF.

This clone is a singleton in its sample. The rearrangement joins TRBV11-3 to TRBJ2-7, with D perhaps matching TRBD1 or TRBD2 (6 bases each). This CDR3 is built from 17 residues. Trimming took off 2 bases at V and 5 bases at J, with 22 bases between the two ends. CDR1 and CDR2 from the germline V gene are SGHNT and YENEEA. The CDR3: CASSLSRGTTAYNEQYF. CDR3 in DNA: TGTGCCAGCAGCTTATCCCGCGGGACAACCGCTTATAACGAGCAGTACTTC.